This TCR beta chain came from a study of molecular identifiers for immune sequencing clone quantification. Study results and limitations: In cases of identical TCR molecules sharing a barcode, highly expanded clone sizes could be underestimated. Whereas naive cells kept under 1% of molecules in clones above 20 RNA copies, such clones held over 97% in effectors.

About this clonotype: Its antigen is not identified.

Both previously described methods and listed TCR primers were employed to make bulk TCR libraries. Each CDR3 protein gets one entry after TCRdb re-called the PCR reads with MiXCR. The sample yields about 320,000 distinct CDR3 sequences, about 20% seen once. Sorted naive CD8 T cells were those defined as CD8+CD4-CCR7+CD45RA+. Source material: naive CD8+ T cells from blood, with Jurkat cell RNA spiked in. Subset in this sample: FACS-sorted CD8+CD4-CCR7+CD45RA+ naive T cells. The clonotype comes from a human donor in good health. Some libraries in this study had Jurkat cell RNA spiked in.

Here the CDR3 reads CASSHPGLGAVAFF. The CDR3 DNA sequence: TGTGCCAGCAGCCATCCAGGACTTGGGGCGGTAGCTTTCTTT. The J gene is TRBJ1-1, the V gene TRBV7-2; weak D call: TRBD1 (5 bases). CDR1 is SGHTA and CDR2 is FQGNSA in the germline V gene. This CDR3 is 14 amino acids long. The V end lost 5 bases, the J end lost 10 bases, and 20 bases lay between the germline ends.